This T cell receptor beta chain originates from a study of cytomegalovirus exposure and HLA in healthy donors. Study-wide findings and caveats: In a later analysis, HLA-associated beta chains showed higher expansion and lower generation probabilities than comparable chains. Roughly uniform sequencing depth across donors was assumed, possibly incorrectly.

Primers for the PCR totalled 60 Vbeta and 13 Jbeta. Measured with immunoSEQ multiplex PCR; TCRdb has only the in-frame clones, and not every one. Of more than 95,000 clones detected, 75% appear once; the ten largest clones hold around 1.3%. The CDR3 sequence is 16 residues long. Germline V CDR1 and CDR2: SEHNR, FQNEAQ (reference sequence). The V gene end was trimmed by 5 bases and the J gene end by 4 bases; junction bases not matched to a gene: 12. As to this clone: Antigen specificity is unknown.

It was healthy bone marrow donors who served as donors. Sequencing was performed on PBMCs. The receptor was isolated from a middle-aged man in good health and CMV-seronegative. The chain links TRBV7-9 to TRBJ1-2; 8 bases agree with TRBD1. In nucleotides, the CDR3 is TGTGCCAGCAGCCCAGACACGGGACAGGTCTTCTATGGCTACACCTTC. Translation gives CASSPDTGQVFYGYTF.